These 27 T cell receptor beta chains were sequenced from one sample in a study of cytomegalovirus exposure and HLA in healthy donors. The PCR employed 60 Vbeta primers together with 13 Jbeta primers. TCRdb's table, derived via immunoSEQ multiplex PCR, lists solely in-frame clones and lacks some. Among 150,000 to 200,000 clones, roughly three quarters were seen once, and the ten largest hold just under 3%. Sequencing input: PBMCs. All receptors come from a male donor in good health and CMV-seronegative.

This chain links TRBV11-2 with TRBJ2-7, with 10 bases matching TRBD1. Trimming at V came to 3 bases and at J to 3 bases, leaving 5 bases not matched to a gene. The CDR3 consists of 15 residues. Germline values: CDR1 SGHAT, CDR2 FQNNGV. The DNA of the CDR3 is TGTGCCAGCAGCTTCCGGGACAGGGGTGACTACGAGCAGTACTTC. Protein: CASSFRDRGDYEQYF.

This chain connects TRBV27 to TRBJ2-5, with D possibly TRBD1 on 5 matching bases. The V and J ends lost 5 bases and 4 bases respectively, with 14 bases between them. Germline V CDR1 and CDR2: MNHEY, SMNVEV (reference sequence). The CDR3 contains 14 residues. The CDR3 region is CASSPGPRGETQYF. Written as DNA, the CDR3 is TGTGCCAGCAGTCCGGGTCCTAGGGGAGAGACCCAGTACTTC.

The chain carries TRBV28 and TRBJ1-1; no clear D. Germline CDR1 is MDHEN and CDR2 is SYDVKM. The CDR3 runs to 14 residues. Trimming pared 3 bases from V and 1 base from J, leaving 9 bases between. The CDR3 DNA sequence: TGTGCCAGCAGTTTTTCACAAAGGAACACTGAAGCTTTCTTT. It specifies CASSFSQRNTEAFF.

The J gene is TRBJ1-5, the V gene TRBV10-2; TRBD1 aligns across 7 bases. Germline V CDR1 and CDR2: WSHSY, SAAADI. The CDR3 totals 17 residues. Trimming cost V 0 bases and J 0 bases; bases outside gene matches: 5. CDR3 coding DNA: TGCGCCAGCAGTGAGTCTCGGGACAGCTATAGCAATCAGCCCCAGCATTTT. This translates into CASSESRDSYSNQPQHF.

V is TRBV30 and J is TRBJ2-3; D may be TRBD1 (6 bases). The CDR3 runs to 14 residues. Deletions cut 0 bases from V and 4 bases from J, with 11 bases between. From germline, CDR1 is GTSNPN and CDR2 SVGIG (reference sequence). CDR3 loop: CAWSVQGGADTQYF. For the CDR3, the DNA is TGTGCCTGGAGTGTACAGGGCGGTGCAGATACGCAGTATTTT.

V gene TRBV29-1 combines with J gene TRBJ1-2; tentative D call: TRBD1 (6 bases). The V end was cut by 7 bases, the J end by 7 bases, with 16 bases between. Germline assignment: CDR1 SQVTM and CDR2 ANQGSEA. The CDR3 extends over 12 amino acids. CDR3 coding DNA: TGCAGCGCCGCACAGGGCAGTGGTGGCTACACCTTC. Its protein is CSAAQGSGGYTF.

This chain connects TRBV6-1 to TRBJ2-1, with 11 nucleotides matching TRBD2. This CDR3 is 15 amino acids long. Germline trimming cut 2 bases from V and 3 bases from J; bases unmatched to any gene: 0. Germline-derived CDR1 and CDR2 are MNHNS and SASEGT. CDR3 amino acids: CASSETSGSYNEQFF. CDR3 nucleotides: TGTGCCAGCAGTGAAACTAGCGGGAGCTACAATGAGCAGTTCTTC.

The rearrangement joins TRBV4-3 to TRBJ2-1; 11 nucleotides agree with TRBD2. V lost 3 bases and J lost 7; bases outside the gene matches: 8. This CDR3 has 16 residues. Germline V gene sequence: CDR1 LGHNA, CDR2 YSLEER. CDR3 loop: CASSHVLAGAENEQFF. The CDR3 coding sequence is TGCGCCAGCAGCCACGTACTAGCGGGAGCAGAAAATGAGCAGTTCTTC.

This chain uses TRBV6-1 with TRBJ1-5, with a possible D match to TRBD1 (6 bases). The CDR3 loop spans 16 amino acids. Germline assignment: CDR1 MNHNS and CDR2 SASEGT. The V gene lost 2 bases and the J gene lost 2 bases, with 13 bases spanning the gap. The CDR3 DNA sequence: TGTGCCAGCAGTGAATCGGCAGGGGTGGGCAATCAGCCCCAGCATTTT. It yields the protein CASSESAGVGNQPQHF.

The chain combines TRBV19 with TRBJ2-3, with D possibly being TRBD1 (7 bases). The CDR3 extends over 15 amino acids. The V end was cut by 6 bases, the J end by 3 bases, with 16 bases between. Germline CDR1 and CDR2: LNHDA and SQIVND (reference sequence). The CDR3 protein is CASRFGAGGTDTQYF. The CDR3 region has the DNA TGTGCCAGTAGGTTCGGGGCAGGGGGGACAGATACGCAGTATTTT. The full variable domain, completed using reference TRBV19 and TRBJ2-3, is DGGITQSPKYLFRKEGQNVTLSCEQNLNHDAMYWYRQDPGQGLRLIYYSQIVNDFQKGDIAEGYSVSREKKESFPLTVTSAQKNPTAFYLCASRFGAGGTDTQYFGPGTRLTVL.

The chain employs TRBV7-9 and TRBJ1-4; D is undetermined. The CDR3 loop spans 15 amino acids. V was shortened by 6 bases and J by 0 bases, with 11 bases between the two germline ends. Germline loops: CDR1 SEHNR, CDR2 FQNEAQ (reference sequence). Written as DNA, the CDR3 is TGTGCCAGCAGGTCAAAGGAGTCAACTAATGAAAAACTGTTTTTT. Protein product: CASRSKESTNEKLFF.

J is TRBJ2-3 and V is TRBV9; 7 nucleotides align to TRBD2. The germline gives CDR1 SGDLS, CDR2 YYNGEE. The CDR3 contains 16 residues. Unmatched junction bases numbered 4, after V lost 0 bases and J lost 0 bases. The CDR3 nucleotides are TGTGCCAGCAGCGTAGGAACTAGCGAAAGCACAGATACGCAGTATTTT. Protein sequence: CASSVGTSESTDTQYF.

The rearrangement links TRBV30 to TRBJ1-4, with D perhaps TRBD1 (5 bases). The V end lost 0 bases, the J end lost 8 bases, and 7 bases lay between the germline ends. Germline loops: CDR1 GTSNPN, CDR2 SVGIG (reference sequence). The length of the CDR3 is 12 residues. DNA for the CDR3: TGTGCCTGGAGTGTAGGGGAAGAAAAACTGTTTTTT. This sequence encodes CAWSVGEEKLFF.

Only one count was recorded for this clone. This chain connects TRBV28 to TRBJ1-5, with D possibly being TRBD1 (5 bases). Trimming left V 4 bases short and J 3 bases short, with 16 bases between. The CDR3 runs 16 residues. Per the germline V gene, CDR1 is MDHEN and CDR2 is SYDVKM. CDR3 DNA sequence: TGTGCCAGCAGTTCATCCGGGCGGGGCCCCAATCAGCCCCAGCATTTT. It yields the protein CASSSSGRGPNQPQHF.

The chain has TRBV6-9 and TRBJ2-5; tentatively, D is TRBD1 (6 bases). The DNA end favors TRBJ2-7, so the J call may be wrong. The CDR3 spans 17 residues. CDR1 and CDR2 from the germline V gene are MNHGY and SVAAGI. The CDR3 nucleotides read TGTGCCAGCAGTTCCCTCCGTTTTGACAGGCGCTCCTACGAGCAGTACTTC. It translates to CASSSLRFDRRSYEQYF.

J is TRBJ2-7 and V is TRBV11-2; D perhaps matches TRBD1 (6 bases). Germline V gives CDR1 SGHAT, CDR2 FQNNGV. The ends were cut back, 1 base at V and 3 bases at J, with 10 bases in the middle. The CDR3 consists of 14 residues. This chain's CDR3 is CASSLGQGGYEQYF. The CDR3, as DNA: TGTGCCAGCAGCTTAGGCCAAGGGGGCTACGAGCAGTACTTC.

This clone was seen only a few times. This CDR3 is also generated by other DNA sequences in the sample. The rearrangement links TRBV6-5 to TRBJ1-1, with D hard to call. CDR1 is MNHEY and CDR2 is SVGAGI in the germline V gene. This CDR3 contains 13 residues. Deletions cut 0 bases from V and 1 base from J, with 3 bases between. CDR3 loop: CASSYSRNTEAFF. The CDR3 bases are TGTGCCAGCAGTTACTCGAGGAACACTGAAGCTTTCTTT.

The rearrangement uses TRBV5-5 and TRBJ1-5; D is possibly TRBD1 (5 bases). The CDR3 loop spans 16 amino acids. Germline CDR1 and CDR2: SGHKS and YYEKEE (reference sequence). Trimming cost V 2 bases and J 0 bases, with 12 bases left between them. CDR3 in amino acids: CASSLRAGNSNQPQHF. The CDR3 DNA follows: TGTGCCAGCAGCTTAAGGGCAGGGAATAGCAATCAGCCCCAGCATTTT.

The chain combines TRBV28 with TRBJ2-3, with D possibly being TRBD1 (5 bases). CDR1 is MDHEN, CDR2 SYDVKM, per germline. The CDR3 extends over 14 amino acids. The germline V and J ends were trimmed by 5 bases and 0 bases, with 9 bases remaining between them. The CDR3 region has the DNA TGTGCCAGCAGTCAGGGCTCTAGCACAGATACGCAGTATTTT. Protein sequence: CASSQGSSTDTQYF.

The rearrangement joins TRBV12-5 to TRBJ1-1, with D hard to call. Trimming stripped 0 bases from V and 0 bases from J, with 2 bases between. The germline gives CDR1 LGHNT, CDR2 FRNRAP. The CDR3 length is 13 residues. DNA for the CDR3: TGTGCTAGTGGTTTGGTCATGAACACTGAAGCTTTCTTT. Amino acid sequence: CASGLVMNTEAFF.

This clone was detected a few times. The chain links TRBV6-5 to TRBJ2-1; 7 nucleotides line up with TRBD1. CDR1 and CDR2 from the germline V gene are MNHEY and SVGAGI. V lost 2 bases to trimming and J lost 0 bases; unmatched junction nucleotides: 1. This CDR3 region has 15 residues. The CDR3 nucleotides read TGTGCCAGCAGTTACGAGGGGGCCTCCTACAATGAGCAGTTCTTC. Its translation: CASSYEGASYNEQFF.

V is TRBV28 and J is TRBJ1-5, with TRBD1 as a possible D gene (6 bases). In germline, CDR1 is MDHEN, CDR2 SYDVKM. The CDR3 loop spans 16 amino acids. Deletions cut 5 bases from V and 4 bases from J, with 18 bases between. The DNA of the CDR3 is TGTGCCAGCAGTCAAACAGGGATCTCAAGAAATCAGCCCCAGCATTTT. Translating it yields CASSQTGISRNQPQHF. The complete variable domain, with remaining parts taken from reference TRBV28 and TRBJ1-5, reads DVKVTQSSRYLVKRTGEKVFLECVQDMDHENMFWYRQDPGLGLRLIYFSYDVKMKEKGDIPEGYSVSREKKERFSLILESASTNQTSMYLCASSQTGISRNQPQHFGDGTRLSIL.

The chain recombines TRBV7-3 with TRBJ1-2; 8 bases align to TRBD1. V gave up 4 bases and J gave up 4 bases; unmatched junction bases: 2. In germline, CDR1 is SGHTA, CDR2 FQGTGA. The CDR3 is made up of 13 amino acids. CDR3 region: CASSSGGAYGYTF. The CDR3 nucleotides are TGTGCCAGCAGCTCAGGGGGCGCCTATGGCTACACCTTC.

This clone was detected a few times. The chain employs TRBV5-1 and TRBJ1-4, with 9 bases that match TRBD1. Per germline, CDR1 SGHRS and CDR2 YFSETQ. This CDR3 region has 14 residues. The junction had 6 bases not matched to a gene; V was cut back by 4 bases and J by 8 bases. The CDR3 sequence: CASSAGTGLEKLFF. As DNA, the CDR3 is TGCGCCAGCAGCGCCGGGACAGGGCTCGAAAAACTGTTTTTT.

This clone showed up just a few times. This chain uses TRBV30 with TRBJ2-3, with 8 bases lining up with TRBD1. This CDR3 is 15 amino acids long. Looked up from germline, CDR1 is GTSNPN and CDR2 is SVGIG (reference sequence). The V and J ends lost 2 bases and 3 bases, in that order; junction bases with no gene match: 7. The CDR3 loop reads CAWSSGQGLTDTQYF. CDR3 nucleotides: TGTGCCTGGAGTTCCGGACAGGGTCTAACAGATACGCAGTATTTT.

The rearrangement joins TRBV12-5 to TRBJ2-5; 8 bases map to TRBD2. The DNA matches TRBJ2-7 better at its end, which makes the J call doubtful. The CDR3 consists of 16 residues. The germline gives CDR1 LGHNT, CDR2 FRNRAP. The CDR3 sequence is CASGLGGSGSIHEQYF. For the CDR3, the DNA is TGTGCTAGTGGTTTGGGGGGAAGCGGGAGCATCCACGAGCAGTACTTC.

This clone occurred a few times. The chain joins TRBV28 to TRBJ2-7; D possibly corresponds to TRBD2 (6 bases). V dropped 3 bases and J dropped 5 bases, with 11 bases sitting between them. The germline gives CDR1 MDHEN, CDR2 SYDVKM. The CDR3 runs to 13 residues. The CDR3 DNA is TGTGCCAGCAGTTTGGGGGGTGGGGACGAGCAGTACTTC. The encoded protein is CASSLGGGDEQYF.